This T cell receptor beta chain stems from a study of spatial heterogeneity in lung cancer. General study findings and limits: How many expanded intratumoral alpha and beta TCRs were present tracked the tumor mutation count, which was a count of nonsynonymous mutations.

Time point noted: sample taken at primary tumor resection. One entry per CDR3 protein, called by TCRdb with MiXCR from the 5' RACE reads. In the table there are about 27,000 distinct CDR3 sequences, around 7.5% of which are singletons. Germline V gene sequence: CDR1 SGHDN, CDR2 FVKESK. This CDR3 is 15 amino acids long. V trimming: 4 bases; J trimming: 8 bases; junction bases outside the gene matches: 6. This clonotype was observed at least ten times. What it binds is unknown. This TCR derives from a male donor with early-stage non-small cell lung cancer. The sequencing here drew on lung tumor tissue, taken at surgery. The chain recombines TRBV14 with TRBJ1-6; 9 bases agree with TRBD1. CDR3 loop: CASSLMDRGDSPLHF. DNA of the CDR3: TGTGCCAGCAGCCTTATGGACAGGGGTGATTCACCCCTCCACTTT.